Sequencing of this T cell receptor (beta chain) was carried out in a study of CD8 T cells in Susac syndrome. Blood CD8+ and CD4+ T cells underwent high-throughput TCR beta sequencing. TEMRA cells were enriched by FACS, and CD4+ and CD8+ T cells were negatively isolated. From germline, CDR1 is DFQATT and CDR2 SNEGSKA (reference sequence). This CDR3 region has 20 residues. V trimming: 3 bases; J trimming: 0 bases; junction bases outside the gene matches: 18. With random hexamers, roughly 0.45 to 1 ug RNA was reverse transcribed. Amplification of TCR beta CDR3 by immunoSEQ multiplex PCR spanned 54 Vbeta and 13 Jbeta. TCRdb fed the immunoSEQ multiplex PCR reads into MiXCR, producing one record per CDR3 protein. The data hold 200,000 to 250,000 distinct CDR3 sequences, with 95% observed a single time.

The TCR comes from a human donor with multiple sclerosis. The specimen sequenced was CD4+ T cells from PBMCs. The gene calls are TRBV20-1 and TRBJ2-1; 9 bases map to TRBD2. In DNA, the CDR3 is TGCAGTGCTAGGGTTACCCACCAGCGGGGGGAAACGAGCTCCTACAATGAGCAGTTCTTC. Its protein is CSARVTHQRGETSSYNEQFF.